Below, one T cell receptor beta chain is given with its context. Its antigen is currently unknown. The data stem from a study of OX40 agonist ivuxolimab in advanced cancers. For the study at large: Patients received intravenous ivuxolimab every 2 weeks at 0.01 to 10 mg/kg. Study observations and caveats: The mean number of expanded clones was higher in CD8+ T cells than in CD4+.

Assay used: immunoSEQ multiplex PCR; TCRdb lists only in-frame clones, some missing. This table has about 110,000 clones, roughly nine tenths appearing once. The investigators sampled blood at baseline, at cycle 4 day 1, and at cycle 7 day 1. The CDR3 contains 12 residues. Germline-derived CDR1 and CDR2 are SQVTM and ANQGSEA. Trimming shortened V by 5 bases and J by 3 bases, and 11 bases separated the two germline ends. The chain joins TRBV29-1 to TRBJ2-7; the D is unclear. Source: CD4+ or CD8+ T cells sorted from blood, taken in a trial of the OX40 agonist ivuxolimab. The origin of this receptor is an adult with an advanced solid tumor such as melanoma, head and neck, liver or kidney cancer. The CDR3 nucleotides are TGCAGCGTTCAACCGTCGGGCTACGAGCAGTACTTC. Protein product: CSVQPSGYEQYF.